These 17 T cell receptor beta chains originate from one sample sequenced in a study of metastatic and nonmetastatic thyroid tumors (dated by TCRdb to 2018 to 2020). Library generation was performed with PCR. The run used an Illumina HiSeq 4000. TCRdb reanalyzed the raw reads on its own, using fastp at Q25 for trimming and MiXCR for clone calling, and kept in-frame beta chains. A total of 7,000 to 9,500 clones appear in this sample, roughly a quarter of them only once. The ten largest clonotypes hold less than 20% of the sample. No treatment had been received by any patient before thyroid surgery. Sequencing input: tumor tissue. The receptors were gathered from a female donor with papillary thyroid cancer or a benign thyroid nodule (not recorded which). Some clones in this sample may be carry-over from other donors' samples.

This clone has at least ten counts. Different DNA sequences within this sample yield the same CDR3. The chain uses TRBV9 and TRBJ1-6; D unresolved. V was trimmed by 2 bases and J by 7 bases, leaving 10 bases between them. The germline V gene has CDR1 SGDLS and CDR2 YYNGEE. This CDR3 is 14 amino acids long. The CDR3 here is CASSVRVGNSPLHF. In DNA form, the CDR3 reads TGTGCCAGCAGCGTGCGGGTTGGCAATTCACCCCTCCACTTT.

To note about this clone: Germline is not matched at one junction end, which may reflect a read error. The chain recombines TRBV3-1 with TRBJ2-2; 7 nucleotides line up with TRBD2. Germline CDR1 is LGHDT and CDR2 is YNNKEL (reference sequence). The CDR3 has 14 amino acids. The CDR3 is CTSSPGGHPGELFF. The CDR3 DNA reads TGTACCAGCAGCCCGGGAGGTCACCCCGGGGAGCTGTTTTTT.

The table lists this clone with many counts. V gene TRBV5-6 combines with J gene TRBJ2-7, with D tentatively TRBD1 (5 bases). Germline loops: CDR1 SGHDT, CDR2 YYEEEE. Trimming pared 5 bases from V and 6 bases from J, leaving 15 bases between. The CDR3 covers 13 residues. The CDR3 sequence is CASSLQQVSEQYF. The CDR3 DNA reads as TGTGCCAGCAGTCTTCAACAGGTCTCCGAGCAGTACTTC.

This clone is medium-sized (0.01 to 0.1%). The rearrangement uses TRBV6-1 and TRBJ2-7; 12 nucleotides align to TRBD2. The junction had 6 bases not matched to a gene; V was cut back by 6 bases and J by 6 bases. Germline V CDR1 and CDR2: MNHNS, SASEGT. This CDR3 spans 14 amino acids. DNA for the CDR3: TGTGCCAGCAGGCGACTAGCGGGAGAAGGCGAGCAGTACTTC. It translates to CASRRLAGEGEQYF.

This clone was picked up many times. The chain uses TRBV3-1 and TRBJ2-7; TRBD1 aligns across 7 bases. Germline V gives CDR1 LGHDT, CDR2 YNNKEL (reference sequence). V was clipped by 5 bases and J by 3 bases; unmatched bases: 4. The CDR3 runs to 13 residues. As DNA, the CDR3 is TGTGCCAGCAGCTTTACAGGGGACTACGAGCAGTACTTC. Translation gives CASSFTGDYEQYF.

The V gene is TRBV11-3, the J gene TRBJ2-5; 9 nucleotides line up with TRBD2. This CDR3 contains 15 residues. Trimming took 7 bases from V and 2 from J; bases not matched to a gene: 8. Germline CDR1 is SGHNT and CDR2 is YENEEA. The CDR3 nucleotides are TGTGCCAGCACCTCAGGACTAGCGTTACAAGAGACCCAGTACTTC. Protein product: CASTSGLALQETQYF.

This clone appeared many times. One end of the junction varies from germline; a read error may be responsible. The chain links TRBV5-8 to TRBJ1-1; 9 nucleotides match TRBD1. The CDR3 extends over 14 amino acids. In germline, CDR1 is SGHTS, CDR2 YDEGEE. The CDR3 bases are TGTGCCAGCAGTTTGGACAGGGGATACACTGAAGCTTTCTTT. Translated: CASSLDRGYTEAFF.

This clone was recorded many times. The rearrangement joins TRBV18 to TRBJ1-1; D gene unclear. From germline, CDR1 is KGHSH and CDR2 LQKENI. V lost 1 base and J lost 3, with 6 bases in between. CDR3 length: 13 residues. The CDR3: CASSPRGDTEAFF. CDR3 bases: TGTGCCAGCTCACCACGGGGAGACACTGAAGCTTTCTTT.

Notes on this clone: The conserved phenylalanine or tryptophan normally closing the CDR3 is absent here, so this likely arose from a read error. The limits of the CDR3 on the DNA are not certain, so only TCRdb's listed CDR3 is given. This chain links TRBV5-1 with TRBJ1-1; TRBD1 reflects the table's D call only, with no check against the DNA. Germline V gene data show CDR1 as SGHRS and CDR2 as YFSETQ. The CDR3 comprises 14 residues, both ends counted. CDR3 sequence: CASSSLQGVGEAFG.

The chain has TRBV12-3 or TRBV12-4 and TRBJ1-5; no firm D call. Trimming shortened V by 2 bases and J by 7 bases, and 9 bases separated the two germline ends. The CDR3 totals 13 residues. CDR3 residues: CASSLIEGQPQHF. CDR3 DNA: TGTGCCAGCAGTTTAATCGAGGGACAGCCCCAGCATTTT.

This clone was recorded many times. The chain combines TRBV20-1 with TRBJ2-3, with 9 bases matching TRBD2. CDR1 is DFQATT, CDR2 SNEGSKA, per germline (reference sequence). V trimming: 2 bases; J trimming: 8 bases; junction bases outside the gene matches: 5. The CDR3 is 13 amino acids. This chain's CDR3 is CSARHQREVTQYF. The CDR3 coding sequence is TGCAGTGCTAGACACCAGCGGGAGGTTACGCAGTATTTT.

By frequency in the sample, this clone is medium-sized (0.01 to 0.1%). This chain connects TRBV9 to TRBJ2-7; 9 bases are shared with TRBD1. CDR3 length: 14 residues. From germline, CDR1 is SGDLS and CDR2 YYNGEE. V dropped 3 bases and J dropped 3; count of bases not matched to a gene: 4. This CDR3 reads CASSGGQGLYEQYF. The CDR3 DNA reads TGTGCCAGCAGCGGGGGACAGGGCCTCTACGAGCAGTACTTC.

Judged by abundance, this clone is medium-sized (0.01 to 0.1%). The chain carries TRBV24-1 and TRBJ2-5, with D unresolved. Germline V gene data show CDR1 as KGHDR and CDR2 as SFDVKD. The germline V and J ends were trimmed by 4 bases and 0 bases, with 11 bases remaining between them. This CDR3 comprises 15 residues. The CDR3 DNA sequence: TGTGCCACCAGTGAGGAAGGACCGAACCAAGAGACCCAGTACTTC. This translates into CATSEEGPNQETQYF.

V gene TRBV20-1 combines with J gene TRBJ1-5; D gene ambiguous. The CDR3 consists of 15 residues. With 2 bases removed from V and 6 bases from J, the gap between germline ends came to 17 bases. Germline CDR1 reads DFQATT; CDR2 reads SNEGSKA (reference sequence). The CDR3 DNA reads as TGCAGTGCTAGAATCAGTACAGCCTCCCGTCAGCCCCAGCATTTT. Its protein is CSARISTASRQPQHF.

In its sample, this clone is medium-sized. The V and J genes are TRBV27 and TRBJ2-7, with a possible D match to TRBD1 (5 bases). Trimming cost V 6 bases and J 5 bases, with 11 bases left between them. CDR3 length: 12 amino acids. In germline, CDR1 is MNHEY, CDR2 SMNVEV (reference sequence). The CDR3 spells CASRGRLHEQYF. The CDR3 DNA follows: TGTGCCAGCAGGGGGCGCCTACACGAGCAGTACTTC.

On this clone: The germline gene is not matched at one end of the junction; a read error may be the cause. V is TRBV11-2 and J is TRBJ2-1; 7 bases agree with TRBD2. CDR1 SGHAT and CDR2 FQNNGV come from the germline V gene. There are 15 residues in the CDR3. The CDR3 here is CPSSFGSGWSNERFF. DNA for the CDR3: TGTCCCAGCAGCTTCGGTAGCGGGTGGTCGAATGAGCGGTTCTTC.

This clone was seen at least ten times. The rearrangement uses TRBV4-1 and TRBJ1-6; D gene uncertain. The V gene's germline CDR1 is MGHRA and CDR2 YSYEKL. This CDR3 contains 12 residues. V was pared by 3 bases and J by 6 bases, with 3 bases between. The DNA of the CDR3 is TGCGCCAGCAGCCAGGGTAATTCACCCCTCCACTTT. Residues: CASSQGNSPLHF.